Described below is a single T cell receptor beta chain sequence and its context. Its antigen is undetermined. This sample was included in a study of a mutant IDH1 vaccine in newly diagnosed glioma. Time point in this sample: week 35, safety follow-up. A single vaccine dose contained 300 ug of mutant IDH1 20-mer peptide, and topical imiquimod was used with it. Clones were read by immunoSEQ multiplex PCR, and TCRdb kept only the in-frame ones, dropping some. The sample includes tens of thousands of clones, 80% to 85% of them seen just once. This CDR3 comprises 15 residues. J gave up 4 bases and V 2 bases, and 3 bases lay outside the gene matches. CDR1 is SGHTA and CDR2 is FQGNSA in the germline V gene.

The input for sequencing was PBMCs, taken from a glioma patient whose treatment included an IDH1 peptide vaccine. V and J are TRBV7-2 and TRBJ2-3, with TRBD2 identical over 10 bases. The clonotype comes from a woman aged 18 to 35 with glioma. CDR3 in DNA: TGTGCCAGCAGCTTACAAGCGGGGGGGCCAGATACGCAGTATTTT. Translation: CASSLQAGGPDTQYF.